This T cell receptor (beta chain) was recorded in a study of cytomegalovirus exposure and HLA in healthy donors. This PCR relied on a set of 60 Vbeta primers and 13 Jbeta primers. The data were produced by immunoSEQ multiplex PCR, yet TCRdb's version contains in-frame clones alone and is incomplete. The sample gives approximately 150,000 clones, around 75% of which show up once; 2.5% to 3.5% is in the top ten. CDR3 length: 14 residues. The germline gives CDR1 SNHLY, CDR2 FYNNEI. The V gene end was trimmed by 8 bases and the J gene end by 5 bases; junction bases not matched to a gene: 8. This TCR was sampled from a woman in her 30s in good health and CMV-seronegative. This chain joins TRBV2 and TRBJ2-5; 10 bases line up with TRBD1. Sequenced sample: PBMCs. CDR3 sequence reads: CASDLLGQGETQYF. In DNA form, the CDR3 reads TGTGCCAGCGACCTGCTGGGACAGGGGGAGACCCAGTACTTC. Full variable domain (missing parts from reference TRBV2 and TRBJ2-5): EPEVTQTPSHQVTQMGQEVILRCVPISNHLYFYWYRQILGQKVEFLVSFYNNEISEKSEIFDDQFSVERPDGSNFTLKIRSTKLEDSAMYFCASDLLGQGETQYFGPGTRLLVL.